The rows below give T cell receptor beta chains drawn from one sample of a study of beta chain features in type 1 diabetes. Data came from immunoSEQ multiplex PCR; TCRdb stores just in-frame clones and leaves some out. The sample lists approximately 150,000 clones, 7% to 10% seen once, with 2% to 3% in the top ten. The specimen was central memory CD4+ T cells from blood. The receptors were gathered from a woman between 18 and 30 years old in good health. Each CDR3 is given with its conserved first and last residue. D genes are given only for firm matches. Clone size appears in some rows only: once, few, many, or a class for an expanded clone.

>TRBJ1-1|TRBV30|few|NA
CAWSTRGNTEAFF
TGTGCCTGGAGTACCAGGGGGAACACTGAAGCTTTCTTT
>TRBJ2-7|TRBV19|NA|NA
CASSIEARGHEQYF
TGTGCCAGTAGTATAGAGGCCAGGGGACACGAGCAGTACTTC
>TRBJ2-1|TRBV27|NA|TRBD2
CATRGIAGKGSYNEQFF
TGTGCCACCCGGGGGATAGCGGGTAAAGGGTCCTACAATGAGCAGTTCTTC
>TRBJ2-5|TRBV2|NA|NA
CASKGQAGETQYF
TGTGCCAGCAAAGGTCAGGCGGGGGAGACCCAGTACTTC
>TRBJ1-2|TRBV29-1|NA|NA
CSGRGTHGYTF
TGCAGCGGCAGAGGAACCCATGGCTACACCTTC
>TRBJ2-2|TRBV5-1|NA|TRBD1
CASSRGQGASSTGELFF
TGCGCCAGCAGCCGGGGACAGGGGGCAAGTAGCACCGGGGAGCTGTTTTTT
>TRBJ1-1|TRBV5-1|NA|TRBD1
CASSIQGENTEAFF
TGCGCCAGCAGCATACAGGGGGAGAACACTGAAGCTTTCTTT
>TRBJ1-5|TRBV7-3|few|TRBD1
CASSTDRESGPYSNQPQHF
TGTGCCAGCAGCACTGACAGGGAAAGCGGTCCCTATAGCAATCAGCCCCAGCATTTT
>TRBJ1-2|TRBV6-1|NA|NA
CASSEPYRALDTF
TGTGCCAGCAGTGAACCTTACAGGGCCCTAGACACCTTC
>TRBJ2-5|TRBV4-2|few|TRBD2
CASSPQRGGLLEETQYF
TGTGCCAGCAGCCCACAGCGGGGGGGCCTTCTAGAAGAGACCCAGTACTTC
>TRBJ2-1|TRBV27|NA|NA
CASSFVPLVGAGEQFF
TGTGCCAGCAGTTTCGTTCCCTTGGTAGGGGCAGGTGAGCAGTTCTTC
>TRBJ2-7|TRBV2|NA|TRBD2
CASRLLAGGYEQYF
TGTGCCAGCAGATTACTAGCGGGAGGTTACGAGCAGTACTTC
>TRBJ1-5|TRBV6-5|NA|NA
CASSSIQGNSNQPQHF
TGTGCCAGCAGTTCTATACAGGGTAATAGCAATCAGCCCCAGCATTTT
>TRBJ2-6|TRBV7-3|NA|TRBD1
CASSLLGQGASGANVLTF
TGTGCCAGCAGCTTATTAGGACAGGGGGCGTCTGGGGCCAACGTCCTGACTTTC
>TRBJ2-7|TRBV4-3|few|NA
CASSQDHRQDFSYEQYF
TGCGCCAGCAGCCAAGATCACCGACAGGACTTCTCCTACGAGCAGTACTTC
>TRBJ2-5|TRBV18|NA|TRBD1
CASSPGDRQETQYF
TGTGCCAGCTCGCCTGGGGACAGACAAGAGACCCAGTACTTC
>TRBJ2-1|TRBV7-2|NA|TRBD2
CASSYQAGGRDNEQFF
TGTGCCAGCAGCTACCAAGCGGGGGGGCGGGACAATGAGCAGTTCTTC
>TRBJ2-7|TRBV27|few|TRBD1
CASSLAGTGSSYEQYF
TGTGCCAGCAGTTTAGCCGGGACAGGAAGCTCCTACGAGCAGTACTTC
>TRBJ2-5|TRBV7-2|NA|TRBD1
CASSLDRAWETQYF
TGTGCCAGCAGCCTAGACAGGGCTTGGGAGACCCAGTACTTC
>TRBJ2-5|TRBV7-2|NA|TRBD2
CASGAGTSGRQETQYF
TGTGCCAGCGGGGCAGGGACTAGCGGGCGCCAAGAGACCCAGTACTTC
>TRBJ2-3|TRBV10-3|few|NA
CAISEGASTDTQYF
TGTGCCATCAGTGAGGGGGCGTCCACAGATACGCAGTATTTT
>TRBJ2-5|TRBV11-3|many|NA
CASSPQDFQETQYF
TGTGCCAGCTCCCCCCAGGATTTCCAAGAGACCCAGTACTTC
>TRBJ1-2|TRBV29-1|few|TRBD1
CSVGGGAGTGGVYGYTF
TGCAGCGTTGGAGGGGGCGCCGGGACAGGGGGGGTCTATGGCTACACCTTC
>TRBJ2-3|TRBV6-1|NA|TRBD2
CATSGITDTQYF
TGTGCCACCAGCGGGATCACAGATACGCAGTATTTT
>TRBJ1-6|TRBV15|few|NA
CATSRLQGNSPLHF
TGTGCCACCAGCAGGTTACAGGGTAATTCACCCCTCCACTTT
>TRBJ2-1|TRBV9|NA|TRBD2
CASSVEGLVFSNEQFF
TGTGCCAGCAGCGTAGAGGGACTAGTTTTTAGCAATGAGCAGTTCTTC
>TRBJ2-7|TRBV28|few|NA
CASSLSGGGGYEQYF
TGTGCCAGCAGTTTATCAGGAGGGGGCGGATACGAGCAGTACTTC
>TRBJ1-2|TRBV5-1|many|TRBD1
CASSRNGQEEGYTF
TGCGCCAGCAGCAGAAACGGACAGGAGGAAGGCTACACCTTC
>TRBJ1-1|TRBV5-1|many|TRBD1
CASSSGTTGDEAFF
TGCGCCAGCAGCTCAGGTACGACAGGGGACGAAGCTTTCTTT
>TRBJ1-5|TRBV19|few|NA
CASTGERLINQPQHF
TGTGCCAGTACGGGGGAGCGGCTTATCAATCAGCCCCAGCATTTT